This T cell receptor beta chain appears in the sequencing data of a study of identical twins. The cDNA had a unique molecular identifier and a template-switch universal primer site. Each CDR3 protein gets one entry after TCRdb re-called the 5' RACE reads with MiXCR. The table shows about 660,000 distinct CDR3 sequences, with 8% to 9% occurring only once. Regarding the study as a whole: Out-of-frame alpha sequences shared by twins showed excess low generation probability. Invariant populations such as MAIT and iNKT cells could partly muddle zero-insertion analyses. Twins' excess sharing was less marked for out-of-frame beta sequences.

Turning to this clonotype: Antigen: not known.

Germline V gene lookup returns CDR1 MNHNY and CDR2 SVGAGI (reference sequence). V lost 2 bases and J 2 bases, leaving 7 bases between the germline ends. This CDR3 is built from 13 residues. This same sample was also part of a study on yellow fever vaccine responses in identical twins.

This TCR was recovered from a woman aged 18-29 years in good health. Sequenced material: PBMCs. This chain uses TRBV6-6 with TRBJ2-7; D is ambiguous. For the CDR3, the DNA is TGTGCCAGCAGTTACCTGTGGACCTACGAGCAGTACTTC. This gives the protein CASSYLWTYEQYF.